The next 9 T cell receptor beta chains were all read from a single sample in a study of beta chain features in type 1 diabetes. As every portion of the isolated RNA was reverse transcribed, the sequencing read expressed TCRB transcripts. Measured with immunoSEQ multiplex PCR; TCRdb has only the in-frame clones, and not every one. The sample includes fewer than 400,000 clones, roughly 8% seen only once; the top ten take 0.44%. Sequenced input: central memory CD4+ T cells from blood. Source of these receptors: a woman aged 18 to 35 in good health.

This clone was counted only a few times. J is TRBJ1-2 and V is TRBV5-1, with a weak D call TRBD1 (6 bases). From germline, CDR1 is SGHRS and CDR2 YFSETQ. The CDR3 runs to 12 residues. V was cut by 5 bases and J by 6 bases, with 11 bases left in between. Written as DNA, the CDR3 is TGCGCCAGCAGTTTTACAGGGCATGGCTACACCTTC. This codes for CASSFTGHGYTF.

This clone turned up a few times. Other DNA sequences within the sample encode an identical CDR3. The CDR3 bases are TGCAGTGCAAGACTAGCGGAGACCCAGTACTTC. Translated, it gives CSARLAETQYF. The rearrangement uses TRBV20-1 and TRBJ2-5; TRBD2 aligns across 8 bases. Germline-derived CDR1 and CDR2 are DFQATT and SNEGSKA (reference sequence). The CDR3 loop spans 11 amino acids. V lost 6 bases, J lost 5 bases, and 2 bases stayed unmatched.

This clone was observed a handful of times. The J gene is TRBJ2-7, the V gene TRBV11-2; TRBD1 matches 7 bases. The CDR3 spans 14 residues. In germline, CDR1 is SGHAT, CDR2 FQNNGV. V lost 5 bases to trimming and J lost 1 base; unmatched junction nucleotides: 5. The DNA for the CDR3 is TGTGCCAGCAGCCCAGACAGGGTTTCCTACGAGCAGTACTTC. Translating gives CASSPDRVSYEQYF.

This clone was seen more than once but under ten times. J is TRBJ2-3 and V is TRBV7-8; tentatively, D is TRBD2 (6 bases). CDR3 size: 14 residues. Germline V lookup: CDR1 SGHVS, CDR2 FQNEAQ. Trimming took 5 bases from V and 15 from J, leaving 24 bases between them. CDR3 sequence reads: CASSPTTGEIRYYF. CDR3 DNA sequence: TGTGCCAGCAGCCCTACCACGGGGGAGATACGCTATTATTTT.

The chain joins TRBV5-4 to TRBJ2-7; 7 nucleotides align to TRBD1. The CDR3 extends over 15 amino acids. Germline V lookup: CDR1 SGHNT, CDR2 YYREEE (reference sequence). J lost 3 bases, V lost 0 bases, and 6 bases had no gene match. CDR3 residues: CASSLAGTEGYEQYF. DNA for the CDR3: TGTGCCAGCAGCTTGGCGGGGACAGAGGGCTACGAGCAGTACTTC.

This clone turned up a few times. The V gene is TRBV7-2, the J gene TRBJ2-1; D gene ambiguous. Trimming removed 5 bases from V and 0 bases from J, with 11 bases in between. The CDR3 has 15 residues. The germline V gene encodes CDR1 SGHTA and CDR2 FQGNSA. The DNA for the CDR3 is TGTGCCAGCAGCCGGATTGTCTACTCCTACAATGAGCAGTTCTTC. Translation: CASSRIVYSYNEQFF.

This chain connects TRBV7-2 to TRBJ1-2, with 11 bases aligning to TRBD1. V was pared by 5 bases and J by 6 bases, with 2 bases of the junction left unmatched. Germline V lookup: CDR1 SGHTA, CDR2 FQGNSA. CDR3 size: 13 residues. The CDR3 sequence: CASSEGQGDGYTF. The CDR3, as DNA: TGTGCCAGCAGCGAGGGACAGGGGGATGGCTACACCTTC. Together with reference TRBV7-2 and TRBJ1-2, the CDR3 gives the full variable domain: GAGVSQSPSNKVTEKGKDVELRCDPISGHTALYWYRQSLGQGLEFLIYFQGNSAPDKSGLPSDRFSAERTGGSVSTLTIQRTQQEDSAVYLCASSEGQGDGYTFGSGTRLTVV.

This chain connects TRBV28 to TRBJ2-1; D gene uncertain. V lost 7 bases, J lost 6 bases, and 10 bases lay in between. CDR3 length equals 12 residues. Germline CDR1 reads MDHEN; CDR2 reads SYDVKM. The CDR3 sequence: CASMGSTNEQFF. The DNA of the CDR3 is TGTGCCAGCATGGGATCCACCAATGAGCAGTTCTTC.

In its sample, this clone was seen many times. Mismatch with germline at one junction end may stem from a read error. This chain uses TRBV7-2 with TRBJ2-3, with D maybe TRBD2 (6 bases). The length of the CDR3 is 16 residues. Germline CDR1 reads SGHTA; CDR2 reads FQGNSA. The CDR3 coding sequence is TGTGCCACCAGCTCACGGGCTGCGGGGCGCACAGATACGCAGTATTTT. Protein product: CATSSRAAGRTDTQYF.